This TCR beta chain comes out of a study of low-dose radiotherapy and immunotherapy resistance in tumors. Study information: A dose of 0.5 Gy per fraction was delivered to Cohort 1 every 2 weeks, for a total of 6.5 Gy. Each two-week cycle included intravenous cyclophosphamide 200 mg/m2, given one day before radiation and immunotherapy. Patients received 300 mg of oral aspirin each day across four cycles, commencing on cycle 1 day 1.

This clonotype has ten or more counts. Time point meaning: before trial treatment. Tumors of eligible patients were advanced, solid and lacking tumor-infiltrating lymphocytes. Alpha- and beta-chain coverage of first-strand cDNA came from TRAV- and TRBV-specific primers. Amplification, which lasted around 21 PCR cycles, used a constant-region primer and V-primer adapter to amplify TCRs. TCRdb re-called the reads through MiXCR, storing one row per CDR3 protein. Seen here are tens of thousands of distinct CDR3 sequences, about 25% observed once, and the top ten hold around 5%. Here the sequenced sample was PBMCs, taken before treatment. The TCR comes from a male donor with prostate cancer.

The CDR3 reads CSVPQGAREQYF. CDR3 coding DNA: TGCAGTGTCCCCCAGGGGGCGCGAGAGCAGTACTTC. This chain joins TRBV20-1 and TRBJ2-7; 8 positions agree with TRBD1. V lost 7 bases and J lost 7; bases outside the gene matches: 9. Germline V gene data show CDR1 as DFQATT and CDR2 as SNEGSKA (reference sequence). This CDR3 is 12 amino acids long.